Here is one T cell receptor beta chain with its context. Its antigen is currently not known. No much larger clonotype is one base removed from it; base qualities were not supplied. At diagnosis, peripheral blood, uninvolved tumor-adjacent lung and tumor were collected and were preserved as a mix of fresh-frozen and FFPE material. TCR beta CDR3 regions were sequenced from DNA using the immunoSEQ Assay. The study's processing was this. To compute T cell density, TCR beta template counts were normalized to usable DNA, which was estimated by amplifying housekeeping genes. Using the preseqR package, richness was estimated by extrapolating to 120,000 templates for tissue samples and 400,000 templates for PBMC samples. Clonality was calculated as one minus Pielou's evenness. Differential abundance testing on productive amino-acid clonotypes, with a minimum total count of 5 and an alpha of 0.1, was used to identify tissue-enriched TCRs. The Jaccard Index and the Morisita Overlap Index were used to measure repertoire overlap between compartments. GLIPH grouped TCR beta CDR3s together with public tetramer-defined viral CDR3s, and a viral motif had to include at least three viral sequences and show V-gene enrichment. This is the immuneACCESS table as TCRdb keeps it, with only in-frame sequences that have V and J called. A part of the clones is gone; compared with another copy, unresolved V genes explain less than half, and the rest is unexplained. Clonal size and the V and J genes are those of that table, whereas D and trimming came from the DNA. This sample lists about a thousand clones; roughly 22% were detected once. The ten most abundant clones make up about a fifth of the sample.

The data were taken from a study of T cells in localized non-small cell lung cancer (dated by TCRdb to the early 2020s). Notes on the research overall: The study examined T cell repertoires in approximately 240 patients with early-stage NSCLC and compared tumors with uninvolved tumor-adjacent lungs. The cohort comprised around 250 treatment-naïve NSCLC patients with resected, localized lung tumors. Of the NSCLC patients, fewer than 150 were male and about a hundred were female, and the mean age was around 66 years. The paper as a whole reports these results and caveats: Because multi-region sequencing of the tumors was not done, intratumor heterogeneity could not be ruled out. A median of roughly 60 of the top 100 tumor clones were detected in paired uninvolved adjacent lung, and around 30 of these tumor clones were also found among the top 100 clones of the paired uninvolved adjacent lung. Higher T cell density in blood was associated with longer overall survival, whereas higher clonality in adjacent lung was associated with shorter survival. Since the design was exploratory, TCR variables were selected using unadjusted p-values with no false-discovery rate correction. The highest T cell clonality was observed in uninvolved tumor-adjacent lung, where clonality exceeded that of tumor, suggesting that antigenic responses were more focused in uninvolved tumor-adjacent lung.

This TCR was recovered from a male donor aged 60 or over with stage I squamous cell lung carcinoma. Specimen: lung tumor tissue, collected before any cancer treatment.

The CDR3 has the sequence CASGGGLGTDTQYF. The bases are TGTGCCAGCGGAGGGGGACTAGGAACAGATACGCAGTATTTT. The rearrangement combines TRBV19 with TRBJ2-3; 8 junctional bases match TRBD2. Inclusive of the bounding cysteine and phenylalanine, the CDR3 is 14 residues long. Only the CDR3 region is kept as DNA, spanning 42 bases read in frame from base 1. Taken from the germline V gene (reference sequence), the CDR1 and CDR2 loops are LNHDA and SQIVND. Here V drops 9 bases and J drops 3 bases, and the junction holds 8 bases not matched to any gene.